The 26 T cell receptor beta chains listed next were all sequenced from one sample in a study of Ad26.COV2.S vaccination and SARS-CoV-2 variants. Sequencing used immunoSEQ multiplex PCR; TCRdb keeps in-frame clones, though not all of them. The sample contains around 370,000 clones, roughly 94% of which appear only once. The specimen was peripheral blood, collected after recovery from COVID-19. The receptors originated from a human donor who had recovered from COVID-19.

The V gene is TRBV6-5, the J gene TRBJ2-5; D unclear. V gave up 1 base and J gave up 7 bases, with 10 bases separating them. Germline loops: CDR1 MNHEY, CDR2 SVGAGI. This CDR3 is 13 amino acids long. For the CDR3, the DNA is TGTGCCAGCAGTTACTTGGAGATGGGGACCCAGTACTTC. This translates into CASSYLEMGTQYF.

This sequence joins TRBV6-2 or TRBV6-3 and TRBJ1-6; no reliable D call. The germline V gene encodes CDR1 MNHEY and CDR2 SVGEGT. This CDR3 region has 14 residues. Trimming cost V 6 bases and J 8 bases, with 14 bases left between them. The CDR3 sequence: CASSPQGSDSPLHF. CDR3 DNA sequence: TGTGCCAGCAGCCCCCAAGGGTCTGATTCACCCCTCCACTTT.

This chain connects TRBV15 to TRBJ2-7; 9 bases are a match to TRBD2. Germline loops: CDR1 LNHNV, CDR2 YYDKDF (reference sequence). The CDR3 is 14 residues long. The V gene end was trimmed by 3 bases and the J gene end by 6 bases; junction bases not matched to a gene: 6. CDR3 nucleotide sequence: TGTGCCACCAGCAGGCCCGGCGGGGGGGCCGAGCAGTACTTC. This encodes CATSRPGGGAEQYF.

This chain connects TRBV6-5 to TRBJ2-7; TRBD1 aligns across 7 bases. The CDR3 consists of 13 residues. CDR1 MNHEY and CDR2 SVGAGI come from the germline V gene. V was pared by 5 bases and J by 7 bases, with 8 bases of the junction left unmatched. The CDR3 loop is CASSLSNRGEQYF. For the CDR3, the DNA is TGTGCCAGCAGTCTGAGCAACAGGGGTGAGCAGTACTTC.

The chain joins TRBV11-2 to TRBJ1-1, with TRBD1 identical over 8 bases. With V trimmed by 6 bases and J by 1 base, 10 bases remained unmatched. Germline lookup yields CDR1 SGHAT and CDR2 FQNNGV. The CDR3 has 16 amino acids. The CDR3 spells CASRTIAGGWNTEAFF. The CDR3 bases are TGTGCCAGCAGGACAATCGCAGGGGGCTGGAACACTGAAGCTTTCTTT.

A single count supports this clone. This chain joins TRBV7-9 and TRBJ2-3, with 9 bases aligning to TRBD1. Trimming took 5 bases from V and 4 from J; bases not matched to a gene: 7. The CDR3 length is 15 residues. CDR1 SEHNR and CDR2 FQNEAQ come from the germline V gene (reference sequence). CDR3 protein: CASSPRGQGSDTQYF. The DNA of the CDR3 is TGTGCCAGCAGCCCAAGGGGACAGGGTTCAGATACGCAGTATTTT.

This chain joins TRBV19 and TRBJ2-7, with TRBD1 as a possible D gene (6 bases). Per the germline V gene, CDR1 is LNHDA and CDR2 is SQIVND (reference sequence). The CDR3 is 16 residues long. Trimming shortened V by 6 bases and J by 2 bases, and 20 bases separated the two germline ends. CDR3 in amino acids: CASRSVGGQVPYEQYF. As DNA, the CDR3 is TGTGCCAGTAGATCGGTAGGGGGTCAGGTGCCCTACGAGCAGTACTTC.

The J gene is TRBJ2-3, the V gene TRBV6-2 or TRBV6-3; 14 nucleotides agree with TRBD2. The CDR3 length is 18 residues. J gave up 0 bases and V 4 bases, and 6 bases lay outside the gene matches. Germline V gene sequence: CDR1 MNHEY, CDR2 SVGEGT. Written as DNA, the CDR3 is TGTGCCAGCAGTTCCGGACTAGCGGGGGGCTCTAGCACAGATACGCAGTATTTT. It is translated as CASSSGLAGGSSTDTQYF.

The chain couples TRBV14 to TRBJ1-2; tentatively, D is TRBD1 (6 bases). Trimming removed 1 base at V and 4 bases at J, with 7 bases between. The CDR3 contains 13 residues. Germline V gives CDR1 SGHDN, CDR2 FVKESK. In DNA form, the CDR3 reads TGTGCCAGCAGCCAAGCGGGGGCCTATGGCTACACCTTC. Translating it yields CASSQAGAYGYTF.

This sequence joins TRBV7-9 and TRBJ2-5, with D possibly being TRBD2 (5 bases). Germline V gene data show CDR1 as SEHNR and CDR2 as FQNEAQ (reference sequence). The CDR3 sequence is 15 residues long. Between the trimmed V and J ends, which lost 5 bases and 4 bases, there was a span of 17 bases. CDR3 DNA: TGTGCCAGCAGCGGTACGACCCAGGCGGGAGAGACCCAGTACTTC. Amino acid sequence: CASSGTTQAGETQYF.

DNA of the CDR3: TGTGCCAGCAGGCTTGACAGAGCGAGCTCCTACGAGCAGTACTTC. This sequence encodes CASRLDRASSYEQYF. V usage is TRBV6-5 and J usage is TRBJ2-7, with D possibly being TRBD1 (5 bases). The CDR3 is made up of 15 amino acids. CDR1 and CDR2 (germline): MNHEY, SVGAGI. Trimming cost V 6 bases and J 0 bases, with 15 bases left between them.

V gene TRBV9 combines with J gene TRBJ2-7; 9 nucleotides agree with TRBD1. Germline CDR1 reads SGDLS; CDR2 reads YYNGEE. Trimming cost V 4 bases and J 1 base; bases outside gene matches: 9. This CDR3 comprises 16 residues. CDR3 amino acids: CASSPLPGQGSYEQYF. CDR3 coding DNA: TGTGCCAGCAGCCCACTCCCGGGACAGGGATCCTACGAGCAGTACTTC.

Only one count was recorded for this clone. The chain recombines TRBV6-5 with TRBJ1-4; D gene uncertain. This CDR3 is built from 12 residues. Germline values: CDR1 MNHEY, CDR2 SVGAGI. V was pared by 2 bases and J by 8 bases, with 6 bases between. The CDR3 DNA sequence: TGTGCCAGCAGTTACGGGAAAGAAAAACTGTTTTTT. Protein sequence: CASSYGKEKLFF.

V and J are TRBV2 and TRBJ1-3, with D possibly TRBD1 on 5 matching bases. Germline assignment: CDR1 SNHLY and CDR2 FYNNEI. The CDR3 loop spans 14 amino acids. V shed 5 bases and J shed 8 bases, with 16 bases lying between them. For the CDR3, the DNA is TGTGCCAGCAGTCCTATGGGGGAAGGGGACACCATATATTTT. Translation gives CASSPMGEGDTIYF.

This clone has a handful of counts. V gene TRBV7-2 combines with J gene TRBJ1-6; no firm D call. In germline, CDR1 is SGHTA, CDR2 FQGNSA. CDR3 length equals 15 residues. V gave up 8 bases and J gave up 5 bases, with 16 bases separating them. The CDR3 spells CASGLRGNDNSPLHF. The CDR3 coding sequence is TGTGCCAGCGGACTGCGGGGAAACGATAATTCACCCCTCCACTTT.

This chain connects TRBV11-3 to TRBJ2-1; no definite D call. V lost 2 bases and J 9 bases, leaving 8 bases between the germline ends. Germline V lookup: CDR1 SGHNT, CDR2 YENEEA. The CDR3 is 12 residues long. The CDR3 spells CASSLPLGEQFF. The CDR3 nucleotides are TGTGCCAGCAGCTTACCCCTTGGTGAGCAGTTCTTC.

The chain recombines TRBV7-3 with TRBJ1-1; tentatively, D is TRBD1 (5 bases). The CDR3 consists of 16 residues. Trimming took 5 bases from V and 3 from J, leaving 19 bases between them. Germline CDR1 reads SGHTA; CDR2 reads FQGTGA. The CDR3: CASSLAGGRRYTEAFF. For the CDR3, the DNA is TGTGCCAGCAGCCTGGCCGGGGGACGGAGGTACACTGAAGCTTTCTTT.

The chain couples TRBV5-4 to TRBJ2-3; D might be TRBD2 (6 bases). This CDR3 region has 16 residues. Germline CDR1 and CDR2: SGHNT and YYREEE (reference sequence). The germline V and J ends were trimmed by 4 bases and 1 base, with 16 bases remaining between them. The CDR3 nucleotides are TGTGCCAGCAGCCAACGGGGAGGTGCCGGCACAGATACGCAGTATTTT. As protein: CASSQRGGAGTDTQYF.

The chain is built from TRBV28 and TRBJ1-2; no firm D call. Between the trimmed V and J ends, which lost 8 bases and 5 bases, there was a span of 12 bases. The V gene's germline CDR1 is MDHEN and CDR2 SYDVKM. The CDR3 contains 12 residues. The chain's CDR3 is CASLEGVYGYTF. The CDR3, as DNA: TGTGCCAGCTTAGAGGGAGTGTATGGCTACACCTTC.

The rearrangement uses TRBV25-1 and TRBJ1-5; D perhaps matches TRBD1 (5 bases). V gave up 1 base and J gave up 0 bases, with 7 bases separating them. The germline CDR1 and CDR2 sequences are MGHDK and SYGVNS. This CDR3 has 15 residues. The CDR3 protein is CASSESGISNQPQHF. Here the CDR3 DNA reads TGTGCCAGCAGTGAATCAGGGATTAGCAATCAGCCCCAGCATTTT.

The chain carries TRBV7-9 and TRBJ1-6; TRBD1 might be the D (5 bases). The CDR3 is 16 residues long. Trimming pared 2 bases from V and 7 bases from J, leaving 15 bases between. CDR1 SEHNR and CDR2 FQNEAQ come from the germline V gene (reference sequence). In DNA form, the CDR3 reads TGTGCCAGCAGCTTAATAGGGGATTCAAAAAATTCACCCCTCCACTTT. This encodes CASSLIGDSKNSPLHF. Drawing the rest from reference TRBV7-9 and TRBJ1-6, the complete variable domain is DTGVSQNPRHKITKRGQNVTFRCDPISEHNRLYWYRQTLGQGPEFLTYFQNEAQLEKSRLLSDRFSAERPKGSFSTLEIQRTEQGDSAMYLCASSLIGDSKNSPLHFGNGTRLTVT.

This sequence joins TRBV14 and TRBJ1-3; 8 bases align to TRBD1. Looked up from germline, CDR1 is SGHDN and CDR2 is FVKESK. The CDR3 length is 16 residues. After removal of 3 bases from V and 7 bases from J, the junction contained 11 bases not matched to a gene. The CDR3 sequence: CASSQQDRGFWNTIYF. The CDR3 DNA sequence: TGTGCCAGCAGCCAGCAAGACAGGGGCTTTTGGAACACCATATATTTT.

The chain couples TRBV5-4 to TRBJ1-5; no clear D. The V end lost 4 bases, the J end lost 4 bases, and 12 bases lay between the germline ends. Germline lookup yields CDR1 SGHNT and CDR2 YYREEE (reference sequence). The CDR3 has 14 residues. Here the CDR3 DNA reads TGTGCCAGCAGCGTGGAGGCTGCAAATCAGCCCCAGCATTTT. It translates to CASSVEAANQPQHF. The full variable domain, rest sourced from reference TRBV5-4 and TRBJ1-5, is ETGVTQSPTHLIKTRGQQVTLRCSSQSGHNTVSWYQQALGQGPQFIFQYYREEENGRGNFPPRFSGLQFPNYSSELNVNALELDDSALYLCASSVEAANQPQHFGDGTRLSIL.

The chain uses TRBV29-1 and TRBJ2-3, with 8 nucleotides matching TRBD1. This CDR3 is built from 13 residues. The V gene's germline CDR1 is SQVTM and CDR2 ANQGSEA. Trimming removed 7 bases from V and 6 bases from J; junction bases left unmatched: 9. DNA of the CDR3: TGCAGCGGACAGGGGAGGAATAAGGATACGCAGTATTTT. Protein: CSGQGRNKDTQYF.

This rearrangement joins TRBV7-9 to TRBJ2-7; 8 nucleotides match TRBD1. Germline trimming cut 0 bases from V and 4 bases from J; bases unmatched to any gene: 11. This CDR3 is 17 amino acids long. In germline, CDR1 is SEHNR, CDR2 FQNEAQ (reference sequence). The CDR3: CASSLALRQGRGYEQYF. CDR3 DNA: TGTGCCAGCAGCTTAGCCTTACGACAGGGGAGAGGGTACGAGCAGTACTTC. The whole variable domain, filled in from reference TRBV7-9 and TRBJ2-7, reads DTGVSQNPRHKITKRGQNVTFRCDPISEHNRLYWYRQTLGQGPEFLTYFQNEAQLEKSRLLSDRFSAERPKGSFSTLEIQRTEQGDSAMYLCASSLALRQGRGYEQYFGPGTRLTVT.

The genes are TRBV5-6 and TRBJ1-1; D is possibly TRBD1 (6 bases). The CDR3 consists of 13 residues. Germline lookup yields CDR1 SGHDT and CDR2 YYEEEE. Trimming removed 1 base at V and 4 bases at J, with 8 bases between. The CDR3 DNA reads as TGTGCCAGCAGCTTGAAGGGGGGCACTGAAGCTTTCTTT. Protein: CASSLKGGTEAFF. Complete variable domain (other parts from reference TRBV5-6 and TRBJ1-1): DAGVTQSPTHLIKTRGQQVTLRCSPKSGHDTVSWYQQALGQGPQFIFQYYEEEERQRGNFPDRFSGHQFPNYSSELNVNALLLGDSALYLCASSLKGGTEAFFGQGTRLTVV.